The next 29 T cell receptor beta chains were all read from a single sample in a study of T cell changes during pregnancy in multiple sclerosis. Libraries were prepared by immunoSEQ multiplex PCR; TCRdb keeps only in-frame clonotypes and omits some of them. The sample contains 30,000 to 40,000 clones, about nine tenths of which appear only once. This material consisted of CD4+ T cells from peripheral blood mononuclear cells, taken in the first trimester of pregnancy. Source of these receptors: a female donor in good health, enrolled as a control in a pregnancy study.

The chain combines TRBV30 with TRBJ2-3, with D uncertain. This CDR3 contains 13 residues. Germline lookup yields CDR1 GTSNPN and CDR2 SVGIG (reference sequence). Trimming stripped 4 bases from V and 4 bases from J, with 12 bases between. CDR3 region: CAWTASPADTQYF. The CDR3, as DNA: TGTGCCTGGACGGCTAGTCCCGCAGATACGCAGTATTTT.

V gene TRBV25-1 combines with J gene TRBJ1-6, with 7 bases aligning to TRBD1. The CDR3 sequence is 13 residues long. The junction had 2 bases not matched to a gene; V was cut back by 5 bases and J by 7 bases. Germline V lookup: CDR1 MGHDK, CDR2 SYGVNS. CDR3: CASSPQGNSPLHF. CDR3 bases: TGTGCCAGCAGTCCACAGGGGAATTCACCCCTCCACTTT.

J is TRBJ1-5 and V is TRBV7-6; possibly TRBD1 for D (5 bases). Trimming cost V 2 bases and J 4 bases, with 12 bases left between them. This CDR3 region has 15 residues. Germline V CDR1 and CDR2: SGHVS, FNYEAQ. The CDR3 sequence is CASSLSQGQNQPQHF. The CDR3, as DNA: TGTGCCAGCAGCTTAAGTCAGGGTCAAAATCAGCCCCAGCATTTT.

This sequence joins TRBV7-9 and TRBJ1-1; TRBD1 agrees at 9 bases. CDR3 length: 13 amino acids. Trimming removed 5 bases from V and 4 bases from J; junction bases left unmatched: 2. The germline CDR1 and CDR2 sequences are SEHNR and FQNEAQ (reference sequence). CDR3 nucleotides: TGTGCCAGCAGCCTGACAGGGGGCACTGAAGCTTTCTTT. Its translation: CASSLTGGTEAFF.

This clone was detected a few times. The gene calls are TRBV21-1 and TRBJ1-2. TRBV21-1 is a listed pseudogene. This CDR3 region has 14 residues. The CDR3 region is CASSGGLCNYGYTF. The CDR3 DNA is TGTGCCAGCAGCGGAGGACTTTGTAACTATGGCTACACCTTC.

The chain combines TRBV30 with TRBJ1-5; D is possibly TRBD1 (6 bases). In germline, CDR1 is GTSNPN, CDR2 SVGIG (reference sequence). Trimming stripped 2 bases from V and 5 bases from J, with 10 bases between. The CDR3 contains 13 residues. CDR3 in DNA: TGTGCCTGGAGTACTGGGGGCGATCAGCCCCAGCATTTT. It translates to CAWSTGGDQPQHF. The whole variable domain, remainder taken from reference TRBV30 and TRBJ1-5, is SQTIHQWPATLVQPVGSPLSLECTVEGTSNPNLYWYRQAAGRGLQLLFYSVGIGQISSEVPQNLSASRPQDRQFILSSKKLLLSDSGFYLCAWSTGGDQPQHFGDGTRLSIL.

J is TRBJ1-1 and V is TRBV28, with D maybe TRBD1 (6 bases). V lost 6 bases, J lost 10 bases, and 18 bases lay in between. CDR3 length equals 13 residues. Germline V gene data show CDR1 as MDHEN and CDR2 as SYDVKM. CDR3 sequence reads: CASSPLWIGGAFF. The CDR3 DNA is TGTGCCAGCAGCCCACTCTGGATAGGGGGAGCTTTCTTT.

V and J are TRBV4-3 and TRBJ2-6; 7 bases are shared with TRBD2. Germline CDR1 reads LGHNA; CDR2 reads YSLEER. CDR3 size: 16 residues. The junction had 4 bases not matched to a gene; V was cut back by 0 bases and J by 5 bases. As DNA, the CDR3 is TGCGCCAGCAGCCAAGATGGGCGGGGGAGGGCCAACGTCCTGACTTTC. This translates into CASSQDGRGRANVLTF.

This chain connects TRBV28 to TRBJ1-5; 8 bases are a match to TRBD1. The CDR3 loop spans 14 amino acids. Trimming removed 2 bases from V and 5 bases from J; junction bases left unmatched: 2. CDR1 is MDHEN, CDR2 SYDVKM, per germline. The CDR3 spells CASSLVQGDQPQHF. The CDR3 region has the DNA TGTGCCAGCAGTTTAGTACAGGGGGATCAGCCCCAGCATTTT. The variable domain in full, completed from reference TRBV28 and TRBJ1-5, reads DVKVTQSSRYLVKRTGEKVFLECVQDMDHENMFWYRQDPGLGLRLIYFSYDVKMKEKGDIPEGYSVSREKKERFSLILESASTNQTSMYLCASSLVQGDQPQHFGDGTRLSIL.

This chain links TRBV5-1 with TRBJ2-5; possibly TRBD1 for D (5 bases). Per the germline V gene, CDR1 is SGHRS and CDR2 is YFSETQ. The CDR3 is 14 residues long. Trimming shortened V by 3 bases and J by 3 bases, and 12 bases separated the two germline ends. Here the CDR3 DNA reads TGCGCCAGCAGCTCGCGGTCAGGGAAAGAGACCCAGTACTTC. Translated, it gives CASSSRSGKETQYF.

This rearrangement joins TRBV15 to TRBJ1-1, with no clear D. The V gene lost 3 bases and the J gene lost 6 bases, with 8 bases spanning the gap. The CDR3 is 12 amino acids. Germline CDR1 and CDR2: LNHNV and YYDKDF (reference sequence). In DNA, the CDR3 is TGTGCCACCAGCAGCGGGGTCGCTGAAGCTTTCTTT. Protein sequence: CATSSGVAEAFF.

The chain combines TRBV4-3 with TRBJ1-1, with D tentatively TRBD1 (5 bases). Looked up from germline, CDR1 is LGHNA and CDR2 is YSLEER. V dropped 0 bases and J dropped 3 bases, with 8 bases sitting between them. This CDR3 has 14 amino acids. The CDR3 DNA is TGCGCCAGCAGCCAAGAGTCGGGGGACACTGAAGCTTTCTTT. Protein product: CASSQESGDTEAFF.

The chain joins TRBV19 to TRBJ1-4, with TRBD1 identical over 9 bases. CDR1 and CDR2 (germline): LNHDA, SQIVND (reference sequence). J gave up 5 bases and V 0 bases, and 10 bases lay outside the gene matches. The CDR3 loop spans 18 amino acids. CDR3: CASSIDPWDRAKNEKLFF. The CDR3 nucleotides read TGTGCCAGTAGTATAGATCCCTGGGACAGGGCGAAAAATGAAAAACTGTTTTTT.

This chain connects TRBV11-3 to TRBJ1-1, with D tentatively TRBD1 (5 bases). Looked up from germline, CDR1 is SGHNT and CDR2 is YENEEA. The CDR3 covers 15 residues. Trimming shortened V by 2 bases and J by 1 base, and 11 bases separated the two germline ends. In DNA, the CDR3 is TGTGCCAGCAGCTTACTCGGGGGACCGAACACTGAAGCTTTCTTT. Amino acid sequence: CASSLLGGPNTEAFF.

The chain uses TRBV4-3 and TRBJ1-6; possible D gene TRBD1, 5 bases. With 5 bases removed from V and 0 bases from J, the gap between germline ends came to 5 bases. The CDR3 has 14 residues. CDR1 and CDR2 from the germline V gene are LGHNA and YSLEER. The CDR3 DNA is TGCGCCAGCAGCACAGGCTCCTATAATTCACCCCTCCACTTT. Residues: CASSTGSYNSPLHF.

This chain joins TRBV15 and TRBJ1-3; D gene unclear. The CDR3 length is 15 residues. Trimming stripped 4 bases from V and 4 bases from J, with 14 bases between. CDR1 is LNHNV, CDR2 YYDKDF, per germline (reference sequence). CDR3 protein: CATSTEGGLGNTIYF. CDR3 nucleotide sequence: TGTGCCACCAGCACCGAGGGAGGGTTAGGAAACACCATATATTTT.

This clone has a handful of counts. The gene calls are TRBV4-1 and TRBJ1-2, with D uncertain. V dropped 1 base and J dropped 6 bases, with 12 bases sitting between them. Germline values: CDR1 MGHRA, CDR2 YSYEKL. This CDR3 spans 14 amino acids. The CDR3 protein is CASSQVSTSDGYTF. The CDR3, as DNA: TGCGCCAGCAGCCAAGTTTCCACATCAGATGGCTACACCTTC.

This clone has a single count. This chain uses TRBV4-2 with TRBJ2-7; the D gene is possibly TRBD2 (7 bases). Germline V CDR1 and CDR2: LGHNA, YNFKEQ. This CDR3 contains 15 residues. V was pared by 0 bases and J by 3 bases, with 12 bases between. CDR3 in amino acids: CASSQEWGGGYEQYF. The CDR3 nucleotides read TGTGCCAGCAGCCAAGAGTGGGGGGGCGGCTACGAGCAGTACTTC.

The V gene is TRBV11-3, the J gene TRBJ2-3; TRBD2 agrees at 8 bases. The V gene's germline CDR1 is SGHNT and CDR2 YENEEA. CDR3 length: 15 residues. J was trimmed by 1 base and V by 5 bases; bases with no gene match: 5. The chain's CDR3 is CASSRGTSGTDTQYF. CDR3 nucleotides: TGTGCCAGCAGCCGCGGGACTAGTGGCACAGATACGCAGTATTTT. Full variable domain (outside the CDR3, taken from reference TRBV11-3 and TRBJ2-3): EAGVVQSPRYKIIEKKQPVAFWCNPISGHNTLYWYLQNLGQGPELLIRYENEEAVDDSQLPKDRFSAERLKGVDSTLKIQPAELGDSAVYLCASSRGTSGTDTQYFGPGTRLTVL.

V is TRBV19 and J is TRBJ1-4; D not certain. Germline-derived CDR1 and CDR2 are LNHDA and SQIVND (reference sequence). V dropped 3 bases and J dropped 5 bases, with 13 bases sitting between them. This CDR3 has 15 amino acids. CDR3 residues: CASSIGSGKNEKLFF. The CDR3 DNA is TGTGCCAGTAGTATCGGGTCGGGGAAAAATGAAAAACTGTTTTTT. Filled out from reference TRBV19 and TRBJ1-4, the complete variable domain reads DGGITQSPKYLFRKEGQNVTLSCEQNLNHDAMYWYRQDPGQGLRLIYYSQIVNDFQKGDIAEGYSVSREKKESFPLTVTSAQKNPTAFYLCASSIGSGKNEKLFFGSGTQLSVL.

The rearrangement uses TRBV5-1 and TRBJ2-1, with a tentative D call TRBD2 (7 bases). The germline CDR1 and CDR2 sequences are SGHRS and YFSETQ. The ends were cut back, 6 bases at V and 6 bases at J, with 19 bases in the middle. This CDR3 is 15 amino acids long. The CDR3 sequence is CASTPWAGAGNEQFF. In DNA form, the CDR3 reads TGCGCCAGCACCCCCTGGGCGGGGGCCGGCAATGAGCAGTTCTTC. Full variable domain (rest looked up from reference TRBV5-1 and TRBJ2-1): KAGVTQTPRYLIKTRGQQVTLSCSPISGHRSVSWYQQTPGQGLQFLFEYFSETQRNKGNFPGRFSGRQFSNSRSEMNVSTLELGDSALYLCASTPWAGAGNEQFFGPGTRLTVL.

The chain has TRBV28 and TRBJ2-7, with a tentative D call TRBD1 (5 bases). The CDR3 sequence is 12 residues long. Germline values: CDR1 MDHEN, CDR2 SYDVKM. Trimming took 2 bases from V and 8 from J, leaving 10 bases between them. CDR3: CASSLQGSQQYF. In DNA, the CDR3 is TGTGCCAGCAGTTTACAGGGATCCCAGCAGTACTTC.

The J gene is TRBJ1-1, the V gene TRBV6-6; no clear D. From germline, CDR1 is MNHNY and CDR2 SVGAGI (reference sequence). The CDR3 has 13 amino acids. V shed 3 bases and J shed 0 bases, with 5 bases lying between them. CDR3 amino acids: CASSYSVNTEAFF. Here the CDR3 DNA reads TGTGCCAGCAGTTATTCAGTGAACACTGAAGCTTTCTTT.

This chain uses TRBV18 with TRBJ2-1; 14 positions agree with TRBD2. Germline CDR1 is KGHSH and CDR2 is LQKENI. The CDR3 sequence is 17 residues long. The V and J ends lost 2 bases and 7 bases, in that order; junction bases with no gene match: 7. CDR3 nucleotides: TGTGCCAGCTCACCAGGGCCTGGGACTAGCGGGGGAAATGAGCAGTTCTTC. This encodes CASSPGPGTSGGNEQFF.

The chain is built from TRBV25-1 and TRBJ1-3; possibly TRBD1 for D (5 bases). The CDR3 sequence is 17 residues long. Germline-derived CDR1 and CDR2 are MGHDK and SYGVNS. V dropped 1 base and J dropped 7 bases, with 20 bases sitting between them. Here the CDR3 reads CASSEFGTHKGRNTIYF. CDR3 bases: TGTGCCAGCAGTGAATTCGGGACTCACAAAGGTCGGAACACCATATATTTT.

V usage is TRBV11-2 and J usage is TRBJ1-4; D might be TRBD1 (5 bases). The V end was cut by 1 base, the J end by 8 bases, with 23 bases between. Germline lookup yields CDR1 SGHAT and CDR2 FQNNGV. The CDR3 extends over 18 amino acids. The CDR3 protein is CASSLAAGHGVNIEKLFF. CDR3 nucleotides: TGTGCCAGCAGCTTAGCGGCGGGGCATGGGGTTAATATAGAAAAACTGTTTTTT.

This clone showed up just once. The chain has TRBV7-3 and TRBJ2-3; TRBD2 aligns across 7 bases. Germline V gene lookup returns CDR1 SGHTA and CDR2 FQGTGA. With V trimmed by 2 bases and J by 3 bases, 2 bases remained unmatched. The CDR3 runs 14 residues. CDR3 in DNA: TGTGCCAGCAGCTTATACGGGGGGACAGATACGCAGTATTTT. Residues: CASSLYGGTDTQYF. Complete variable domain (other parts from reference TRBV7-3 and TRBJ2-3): GAGVSQTPSNKVTEKGKYVELRCDPISGHTALYWYRQSLGQGPEFLIYFQGTGAADDSGLPNDRFFAVRPEGSVSTLKIQRTERGDSAVYLCASSLYGGTDTQYFGPGTRLTVL.

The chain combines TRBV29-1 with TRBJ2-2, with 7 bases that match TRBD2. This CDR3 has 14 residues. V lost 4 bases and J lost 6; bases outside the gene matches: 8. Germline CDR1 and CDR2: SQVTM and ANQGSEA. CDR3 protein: CSVARLAAAGELFF. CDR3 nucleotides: TGCAGCGTTGCCCGACTAGCCGCGGCCGGGGAGCTGTTTTTT.

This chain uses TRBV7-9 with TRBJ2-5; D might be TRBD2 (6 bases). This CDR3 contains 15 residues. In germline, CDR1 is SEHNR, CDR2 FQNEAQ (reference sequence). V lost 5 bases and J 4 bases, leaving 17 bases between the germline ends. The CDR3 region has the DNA TGTGCCAGCAGCCCGCAAAGGACTACTGGAGAGACCCAGTACTTC. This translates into CASSPQRTTGETQYF. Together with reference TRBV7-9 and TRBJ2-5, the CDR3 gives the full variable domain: DTGVSQNPRHKITKRGQNVTFRCDPISEHNRLYWYRQTLGQGPEFLTYFQNEAQLEKSRLLSDRFSAERPKGSFSTLEIQRTEQGDSAMYLCASSPQRTTGETQYFGPGTRLLVL.